The 4 T cell receptor beta chains in this list originate from one sample, sequenced in a study of T cells expressing NK-cell markers (dated by TCRdb to the early 2020s). Library construction relied on 5' RACE. The sequencing machine was an Illumina HiSeq 2000. TCRdb reprocessed the reads and assigns one entry to each CDR3 protein sequence, leaving out DNA. The sample's table lists a count of some 600,000 distinct CDR3 sequences. Together, the top ten hold approximately 3.5% of the sample. Sequencing was carried out using blood T cells: a sorted CD56 or NKG2C T cell subset, CD4+ or CD8+ T cells, or bulk PBMC T cells (not recorded which). The receptors stem from a man aged 18 to 29 in good health. Donor details come from another sample of the same person, matched by shared clones.

The chain recombines TRBV20-1 with TRBJ1-4. This CDR3 is 15 amino acids long. Germline V CDR1 and CDR2: DFQATT, SNEGSKA (reference sequence). The CDR3 spells CSARPRSAANEKLFF.

The chain has TRBV7-8 and TRBJ1-1. From germline, CDR1 is SGHVS and CDR2 FQNEAQ. The CDR3 is 15 residues long. The chain's CDR3 is CASTTGGTRTDGAFF.

The chain is built from TRBV25-1 and TRBJ2-7; absent DNA, TCRdb's TRBD1 call cannot be checked. The CDR3 is made up of 14 amino acids. The germline gives CDR1 MGHDK, CDR2 SYGVNS. CDR3 in amino acids: CASSVGVTLSEQYF.

The chain carries TRBV6-5 and TRBJ1-6. The CDR3 is 13 residues long. The germline V gene has CDR1 MNHEY and CDR2 SVGAGI. The CDR3 sequence: CASSYSMGSPLHF.